This TCR beta chain comes out of a study of blood T cell repertoires in COVID-19. Study details: Samples came from the United States, Italy and Spain, spanning acute and convalescent COVID-19. PBMCs, B-cell-depleted T cells, or T cells were the source of the cDNA or gDNA that made up the material.

In the source study's methods: Amplification from reference gene primers served as the basis for estimated nucleated cell counts. Profiled with immunoSEQ multiplex PCR; TCRdb holds only in-frame clones, not every one. The V and J calls and clone size come from that table; D and trimming were worked out from the DNA. The repertoire holds 120,000 or so clones, around nine tenths seen once, with more than 1.5% in the top ten. The receptor's source is a human donor in a cohort sampled during active COVID-19. The specimen sequenced was peripheral blood.

The CDR3 DNA is TGTGCCAGCACCTCCCCTGGGGGACAGGGGAACTATGGCTACACCTTC. Encoded protein: CASTSPGGQGNYGYTF. The V and J genes are TRBV11-2 and TRBJ1-2, with 10 bases aligning to TRBD1. Germline trimming cut 7 bases from V and 2 bases from J; bases unmatched to any gene: 10. Germline assignment: CDR1 SGHAT and CDR2 FQNNGV. This CDR3 contains 16 residues.